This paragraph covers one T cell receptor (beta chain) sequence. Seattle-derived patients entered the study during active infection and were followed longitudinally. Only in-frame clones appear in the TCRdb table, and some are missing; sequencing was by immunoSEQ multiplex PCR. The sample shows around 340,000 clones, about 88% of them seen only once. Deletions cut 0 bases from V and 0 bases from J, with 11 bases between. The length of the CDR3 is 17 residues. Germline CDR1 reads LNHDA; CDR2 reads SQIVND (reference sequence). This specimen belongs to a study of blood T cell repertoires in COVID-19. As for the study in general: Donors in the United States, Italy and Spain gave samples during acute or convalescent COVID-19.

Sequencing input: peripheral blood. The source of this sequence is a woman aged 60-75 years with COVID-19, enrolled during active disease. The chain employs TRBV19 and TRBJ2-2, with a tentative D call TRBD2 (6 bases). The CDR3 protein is CASSIDHGSANTGELFF. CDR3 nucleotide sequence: TGTGCCAGTAGTATAGACCACGGGAGTGCGAACACCGGGGAGCTGTTTTTT. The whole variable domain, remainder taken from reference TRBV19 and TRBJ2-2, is DGGITQSPKYLFRKEGQNVTLSCEQNLNHDAMYWYRQDPGQGLRLIYYSQIVNDFQKGDIAEGYSVSREKKESFPLTVTSAQKNPTAFYLCASSIDHGSANTGELFFGEGSRLTVL.